The 18 T cell receptor beta chains in this list originate from one sample, sequenced in a study of cytomegalovirus exposure and HLA in healthy donors. Use of 60 Vbeta and 13 Jbeta primers characterized the PCR. The table came from immunoSEQ multiplex PCR; TCRdb's copy has only in-frame clones and leaves some out. The sample includes approximately 150,000 clones. Sequenced material: PBMCs. The receptors shown here come from a male donor in good health and CMV-seronegative.

V is TRBV5-8 and J is TRBJ2-7; 10 bases line up with TRBD1. The length of the CDR3 is 14 residues. V shed 5 bases, J shed 2 bases, and the junction held 4 bases outside the gene matches. Germline V gene lookup returns CDR1 SGHTS and CDR2 YDEGEE. The CDR3 loop reads CASSRDRGTYEQYF. Written as DNA, the CDR3 is TGTGCCAGCAGTAGGGACAGGGGAACCTACGAGCAGTACTTC.

V is TRBV6-1 and J is TRBJ1-2; D perhaps matches TRBD1 (6 bases). There are 15 residues in the CDR3. In germline, CDR1 is MNHNS, CDR2 SASEGT. The V and J ends lost 6 bases and 5 bases respectively, with 19 bases between them. As DNA, the CDR3 is TGTGCCAGCAGATACCCCGGGACAATGGTTTATGGCTACACCTTC. Translating it yields CASRYPGTMVYGYTF.

The genes are TRBV23-1 and TRBJ2-7; 8 nucleotides align to TRBD1. TRBV23-1 falls under the ORF class, with uncertain function. This CDR3 region has 14 residues. J was trimmed by 5 bases and V by 5 bases; bases with no gene match: 8. The CDR3 DNA is TGCGCCAGCAGTTCTCTGACAGGGGACGACGAGCAGTACTTC. Translated: CASSSLTGDDEQYF.

The chain couples TRBV28 to TRBJ1-5; 8 nucleotides align to TRBD1. Germline V gene data show CDR1 as MDHEN and CDR2 as SYDVKM. Trimming cost V 2 bases and J 9 bases; bases outside gene matches: 12. The CDR3 consists of 16 residues. CDR3 coding DNA: TGTGCCAGCAGTTTAATTTCTCGGGACAGGAGGCGGCCCCAGCATTTT. This codes for CASSLISRDRRRPQHF.

The chain uses TRBV6-5 and TRBJ1-4, with TRBD1 identical over 8 bases. Germline-derived CDR1 and CDR2 are MNHEY and SVGAGI. This CDR3 is built from 15 residues. The J segment lost 7 bases and the V segment lost 6 bases, leaving 10 bases of the junction unmatched. Here the CDR3 reads CASSINRGLGEKLFF. Written as DNA, the CDR3 is TGTGCCAGCAGCATTAACAGGGGGTTGGGTGAAAAACTGTTTTTT.

This chain uses TRBV11-3 with TRBJ2-3, with D perhaps matching TRBD2 (6 bases). This CDR3 region has 15 residues. Trimming took 5 bases from V and 2 from J, leaving 14 bases between them. CDR1 is SGHNT, CDR2 YENEEA, per germline. CDR3: CASSQSRDFTDTQYF. DNA of the CDR3: TGTGCCAGCAGCCAATCCCGGGACTTCACAGATACGCAGTATTTT. The variable domain in full, completed from reference TRBV11-3 and TRBJ2-3, reads EAGVVQSPRYKIIEKKQPVAFWCNPISGHNTLYWYLQNLGQGPELLIRYENEEAVDDSQLPKDRFSAERLKGVDSTLKIQPAELGDSAVYLCASSQSRDFTDTQYFGPGTRLTVL.

The V and J genes are TRBV2 and TRBJ2-1; 13 nucleotides line up with TRBD2. Germline V gene data show CDR1 as SNHLY and CDR2 as FYNNEI. This CDR3 is 15 amino acids long. With 2 bases clipped from V and 6 bases from J, the junction kept 1 base outside the gene matches. CDR3 residues: CASSETSGRGNEQFF. The CDR3, as DNA: TGTGCCAGCAGTGAAACTAGCGGGAGGGGCAATGAGCAGTTCTTC.

CDR3 coding DNA: TGCGCCAGCAGCTTGGGGGTAGCGGATACTACTTACAATGAGCAGTTCTTC. This gives the protein CASSLGVADTTYNEQFF. The J gene is TRBJ2-1, the V gene TRBV5-1, with D possibly TRBD2 on 6 matching bases. This CDR3 region has 17 residues. The V end was cut by 0 bases, the J end by 4 bases, with 17 bases between. Germline assignment: CDR1 SGHRS and CDR2 YFSETQ.

The chain is built from TRBV29-1 and TRBJ2-1, with D hard to call. Trimming stripped 2 bases from V and 0 bases from J, with 8 bases between. The germline V gene encodes CDR1 SQVTM and CDR2 ANQGSEA. CDR3 length: 14 residues. CDR3 sequence: CSVESLSSYNEQFF. In DNA form, the CDR3 reads TGCAGCGTTGAAAGTCTGAGCTCCTACAATGAGCAGTTCTTC.

This chain joins TRBV19 and TRBJ1-5, with 10 bases lining up with TRBD1. Germline CDR1 LNHDA, CDR2 SQIVND (reference sequence). V was pared by 5 bases and J by 7 bases, with 11 bases of the junction left unmatched. The CDR3 is 16 residues long. The CDR3 DNA is TGTGCCAGTAGTGACCCGGGACAGGGGTTCACACAGCCCCAGCATTTT. Its translation is CASSDPGQGFTQPQHF.

J is TRBJ1-1 and V is TRBV7-8, with a weak D call TRBD1 (5 bases). Germline V gives CDR1 SGHVS, CDR2 FQNEAQ. The CDR3 consists of 14 residues. Trimming took 0 bases from V and 5 from J, leaving 10 bases between them. The CDR3 bases are TGTGCCAGCAGCTTAGCGCAGGGTAGGACTGAAGCTTTCTTT. Protein product: CASSLAQGRTEAFF.

The genes are TRBV5-4 and TRBJ2-2; TRBD2 is a possible D gene (6 bases). V was pared by 0 bases and J by 1 base, with 7 bases between. The CDR3 is made up of 15 amino acids. The germline CDR1 and CDR2 sequences are SGHNT and YYREEE (reference sequence). The CDR3 sequence is CASSLGGENTGELFF. In DNA form, the CDR3 reads TGTGCCAGCAGCTTGGGCGGGGAGAACACCGGGGAGCTGTTTTTT.

The gene calls are TRBV29-1 and TRBJ1-1; D might be TRBD1 (5 bases). The CDR3 covers 14 residues. Germline-derived CDR1 and CDR2 are SQVTM and ANQGSEA. The V end lost 1 base, the J end lost 4 bases, and 13 bases lay between the germline ends. The CDR3 here is CSVEVGGGGTEAFF. CDR3 coding DNA: TGCAGCGTTGAAGTGGGGGGGGGTGGCACTGAAGCTTTCTTT.

The chain combines TRBV19 with TRBJ2-7, with D tentatively TRBD1 (6 bases). V lost 4 bases, J lost 0 bases, and 13 bases lay in between. From germline, CDR1 is LNHDA and CDR2 SQIVND (reference sequence). This CDR3 is built from 15 residues. The CDR3 DNA reads as TGTGCCAGTAGTACTATGACAGGTAACTCCTACGAGCAGTACTTC. This sequence encodes CASSTMTGNSYEQYF.

The chain is built from TRBV10-3 and TRBJ2-1; possible D gene TRBD1, 6 bases. The CDR3 contains 13 residues. The V end lost 4 bases, the J end lost 4 bases, and 8 bases lay between the germline ends. Germline-derived CDR1 and CDR2 are ENHRY and SYGVKD. CDR3 amino acids: CAISGQVYNEQFF. CDR3 coding DNA: TGTGCCATCAGTGGACAGGTTTACAATGAGCAGTTCTTC.

The V and J genes are TRBV27 and TRBJ2-7, with TRBD1 matching 10 bases. The CDR3 loop spans 17 amino acids. The V gene's germline CDR1 is MNHEY and CDR2 SMNVEV (reference sequence). The V and J ends lost 5 bases and 2 bases, in that order; junction bases with no gene match: 12. The CDR3 spells CASSPIPGTGAPYEQYF. The CDR3 nucleotides read TGTGCCAGCAGTCCCATCCCCGGGACAGGGGCTCCCTACGAGCAGTACTTC.

The chain links TRBV9 to TRBJ2-5; D gene unclear. Trimming took 0 bases from V and 3 from J, leaving 6 bases between them. From germline, CDR1 is SGDLS and CDR2 YYNGEE. The CDR3 is made up of 13 amino acids. CDR3 bases: TGTGCCAGCAGCGTAGGGGCAGAAGAGACCCAGTACTTC. It translates to CASSVGAEETQYF.

The V call is TRBV6-1, the J call TRBJ2-7, with D possibly TRBD2 on 6 matching bases. Trimming pared 4 bases from V and 6 bases from J, leaving 13 bases between. CDR1 and CDR2 (germline): MNHNS, SASEGT. This CDR3 is 13 amino acids long. CDR3 DNA sequence: TGTGCCAGCAGTGTAGTGGAGGGCGGCGAGCAGTACTTC. This sequence encodes CASSVVEGGEQYF.